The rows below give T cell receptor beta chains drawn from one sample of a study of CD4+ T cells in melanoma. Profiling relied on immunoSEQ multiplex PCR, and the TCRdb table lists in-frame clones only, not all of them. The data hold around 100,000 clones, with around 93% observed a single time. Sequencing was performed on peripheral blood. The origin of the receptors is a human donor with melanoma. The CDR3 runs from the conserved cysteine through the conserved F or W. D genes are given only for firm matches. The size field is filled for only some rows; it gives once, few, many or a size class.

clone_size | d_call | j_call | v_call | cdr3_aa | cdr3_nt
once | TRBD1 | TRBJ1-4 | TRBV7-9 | CASSSFGQGGEKLFF | TGTGCCAGCAGCTCCTTCGGACAGGGTGGTGAAAAACTGTTTTTT
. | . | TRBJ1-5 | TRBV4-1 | CASSYRETSGNQPQHF | TGCGCCAGCAGCTACAGGGAAACGAGTGGCAATCAGCCCCAGCATTTT
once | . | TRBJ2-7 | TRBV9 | CASSVLLGEQYF | TGTGCCAGCAGCGTTCTGCTTGGGGAGCAGTACTTC
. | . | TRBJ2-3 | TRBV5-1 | CASSLAGRPDTQYF | TGCGCCAGCAGCTTGGCCGGCCGGCCAGATACGCAGTATTTT
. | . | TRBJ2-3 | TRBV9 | CASSVMGGGTDTQYF | TGTGCCAGCAGCGTAATGGGGGGCGGCACAGATACGCAGTATTTT
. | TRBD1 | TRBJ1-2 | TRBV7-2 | CASSSLTGGEGGYTF | TGTGCCAGCAGTTCCCTGACAGGGGGCGAAGGAGGCTACACCTTC
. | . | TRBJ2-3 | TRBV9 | CASSENLGGPGDTQYF | TGTGCCAGCAGCGAGAACCTGGGGGGCCCGGGAGATACGCAGTATTTT
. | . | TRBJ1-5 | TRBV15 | CATRPGPEGNSNQPQHF | TGTGCCACCAGGCCGGGCCCCGAGGGGAATAGCAATCAGCCCCAGCATTTT
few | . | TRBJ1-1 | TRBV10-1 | CASSDGARRTEAFF | TGCGCCAGCAGTGACGGGGCTCGTAGGACTGAAGCTTTCTTT
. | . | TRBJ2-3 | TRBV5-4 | CASSTGSPIRATDTQYF | TGTGCCAGCAGCACAGGATCCCCCATCCGCGCCACAGATACGCAGTATTTT
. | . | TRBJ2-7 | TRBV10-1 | CASSAGGFYEQYF | TGCGCCAGCAGTGCCGGGGGTTTCTACGAGCAGTACTTC
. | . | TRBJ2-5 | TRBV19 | CASSTRTVPQETQYF | TGTGCCAGTAGTACCCGGACAGTACCGCAAGAGACCCAGTACTTC
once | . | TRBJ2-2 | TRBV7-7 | CASSASQNTGELFF | TGTGCCAGCAGCGCCAGCCAGAACACCGGGGAGCTGTTTTTT
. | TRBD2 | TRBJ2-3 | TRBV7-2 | CASSRTSGRTDTQYF | TGTGCCAGCAGCAGGACTAGCGGGAGAACAGATACGCAGTATTTT